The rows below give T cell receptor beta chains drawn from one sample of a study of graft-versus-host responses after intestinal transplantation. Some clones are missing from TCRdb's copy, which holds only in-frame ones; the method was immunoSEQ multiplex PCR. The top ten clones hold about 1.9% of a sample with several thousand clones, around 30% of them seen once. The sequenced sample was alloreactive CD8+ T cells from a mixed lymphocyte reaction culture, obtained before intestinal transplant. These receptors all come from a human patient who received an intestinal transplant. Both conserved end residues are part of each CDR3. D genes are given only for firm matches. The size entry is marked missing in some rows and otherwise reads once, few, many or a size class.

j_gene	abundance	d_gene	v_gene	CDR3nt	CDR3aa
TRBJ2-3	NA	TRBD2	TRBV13	TGTGCCAGCAGCTCCCCTAGCGGGAGTTTTGGAGATACGCAGTATTTT	CASSSPSGSFGDTQYF
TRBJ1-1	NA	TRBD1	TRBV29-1	TGCAGCGTCCCCGATAGGGGGGACAGGGCGGGCACTGAAGCTTTCTTT	CSVPDRGDRAGTEAFF
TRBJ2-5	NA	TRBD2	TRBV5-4	TGTGCCAGCAGCCCTGCTAGCGGGAGGGCCCGGGAGACCCAGTACTTC	CASSPASGRARETQYF
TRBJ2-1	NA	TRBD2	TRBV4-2	TGTGCCAGCAGCCAAGATAGGCGGGAGTACGATGAGCAGTTCTTC	CASSQDRREYDEQFF
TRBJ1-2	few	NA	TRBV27	TGTGCCAGCAGTTACAGCCGACAGAATGGCTACACCTTC	CASSYSRQNGYTF
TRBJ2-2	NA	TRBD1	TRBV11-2	TGTGCCAGCAGCTCTTACCAGGGGGCGACCGGGGAGCTGTTTTTT	CASSSYQGATGELFF
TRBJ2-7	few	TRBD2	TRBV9	TGTGCCAGCAGCCCTTCGGGGGGGGCAGGGGAGCAGTACTTC	CASSPSGGAGEQYF
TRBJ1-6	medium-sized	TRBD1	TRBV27	TGTGCCAGTCGGACAGGGGCTTCACCCCTCCACTTT	CASRTGASPLHF
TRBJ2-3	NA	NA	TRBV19	TGTGCCAGTACGGTGTGGGCGGGGAACACAGATACGCAGTATTTT	CASTVWAGNTDTQYF
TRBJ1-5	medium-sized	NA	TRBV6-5	TGTGCCAGCAGTCCCGGGGAGTATCAGCCCCAGCATTTT	CASSPGEYQPQHF
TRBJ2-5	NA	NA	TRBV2	TGTGCCAGCAGTAAGCACCCTTTGAAAGAGACCCAGTACTTC	CASSKHPLKETQYF
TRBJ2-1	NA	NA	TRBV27	TGTGCCAGCAGTTTAGGGAGCCACAATGAGCAGTTCTTC	CASSLGSHNEQFF
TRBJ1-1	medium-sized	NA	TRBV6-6	TGTGCCACCACAACGGGGGGGTGGGCTTTCTTT	CATTTGGWAFF
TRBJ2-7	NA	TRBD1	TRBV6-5	TGTGCCAGCAGCCCCAGGGGGCGACTCTACGAGCAGTACTTC	CASSPRGRLYEQYF
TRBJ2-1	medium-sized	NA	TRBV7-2	TGTGCCAGCAGCCCCGGTAGTCGCGAGCAGTTCTTC	CASSPGSREQFF